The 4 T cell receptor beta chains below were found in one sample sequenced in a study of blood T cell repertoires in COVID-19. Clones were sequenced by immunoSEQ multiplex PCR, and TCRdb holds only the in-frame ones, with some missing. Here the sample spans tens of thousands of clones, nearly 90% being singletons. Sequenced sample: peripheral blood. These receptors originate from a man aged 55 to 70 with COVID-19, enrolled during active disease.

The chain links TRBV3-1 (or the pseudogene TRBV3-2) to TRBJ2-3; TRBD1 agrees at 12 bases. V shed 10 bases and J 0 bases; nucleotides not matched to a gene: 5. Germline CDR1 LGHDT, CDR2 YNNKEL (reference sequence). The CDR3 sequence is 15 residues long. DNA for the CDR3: TGTGCCACCCGGGGACAGGGGGCGAGCACAGATACGCAGTATTTT. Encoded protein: CATRGQGASTDTQYF.

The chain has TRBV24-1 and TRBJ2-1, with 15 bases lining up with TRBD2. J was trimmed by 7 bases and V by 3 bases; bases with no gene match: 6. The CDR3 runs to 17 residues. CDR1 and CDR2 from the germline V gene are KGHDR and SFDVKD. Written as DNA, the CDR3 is TGTGCCACCAGTGATCCAGGACTAGCGGGAGGGCCTAATGAGCAGTTCTTC. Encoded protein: CATSDPGLAGGPNEQFF.

CDR3 nucleotide sequence: TGTGCCAGCAGTCCACTAGCGGACTACACAGATACGCAGTATTTT. Residues: CASSPLADYTDTQYF. The V and J genes are TRBV28 and TRBJ2-3; 8 bases align to TRBD2. Germline-derived CDR1 and CDR2 are MDHEN and SYDVKM. V shed 5 bases and J 2 bases; nucleotides not matched to a gene: 6. The CDR3 extends over 15 amino acids.

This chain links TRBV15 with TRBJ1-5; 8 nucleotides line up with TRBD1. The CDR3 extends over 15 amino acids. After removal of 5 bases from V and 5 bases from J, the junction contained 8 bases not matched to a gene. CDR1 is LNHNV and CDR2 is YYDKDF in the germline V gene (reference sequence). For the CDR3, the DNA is TGTGCCACCAGCTTCCCCGGGACAGGCGATCAGCCCCAGCATTTT. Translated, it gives CATSFPGTGDQPQHF.